One and the same sample provided the 8 T cell receptor beta chains below, sequenced in a study of blood T cell repertoires in COVID-19. This table comes from immunoSEQ multiplex PCR, and its TCRdb copy is limited to in-frame clones, with some not included. The sample holds a few hundred thousand clones; less than 90% are singletons and the top ten take just under 2%. The sample taken for sequencing was peripheral blood. These receptors all stem from a man aged 30-40 years with active or convalescent COVID-19.

This clone showed up just a few times. This chain connects TRBV6-4 to TRBJ1-1; D is unresolved. Germline V gene data show CDR1 as MRHNA and CDR2 as SNTAGT. V lost 4 bases to trimming and J lost 0 bases, with 6 bases between them. The CDR3 is 13 amino acids. The CDR3 loop is CASSAVLNTEAFF. The DNA for the CDR3 is TGTGCCAGCAGTGCAGTCTTGAACACTGAAGCTTTCTTT.

The J gene is TRBJ2-3, the V gene TRBV7-9; 14 nucleotides line up with TRBD2. This CDR3 region has 17 residues. The germline V gene has CDR1 SEHNR and CDR2 FQNEAQ (reference sequence). After removal of 5 bases from V and 0 bases from J, the junction contained 4 bases not matched to a gene. This CDR3 is CASSPTSGGASTDTQYF. The CDR3 nucleotides read TGTGCCAGCAGCCCGACTAGCGGGGGGGCTAGCACAGATACGCAGTATTTT.

The chain recombines TRBV5-1 with TRBJ1-1; D not resolved. Deletions cut 0 bases from V and 6 bases from J, with 15 bases between. Germline values: CDR1 SGHRS, CDR2 YFSETQ. The CDR3 extends over 15 amino acids. CDR3 DNA sequence: TGCGCCAGCAGCTTGGAAACAGCCGCACTCTCTGAAGCTTTCTTT. It specifies CASSLETAALSEAFF.

The chain combines TRBV5-8 with TRBJ2-7; TRBD2 matches at 8 bases. CDR1 and CDR2 (germline): SGHTS, YDEGEE. With 2 bases clipped from V and 3 bases from J, the junction kept 13 bases outside the gene matches. The CDR3 spans 17 residues. The CDR3 DNA reads TGTGCCAGCAGCTTTAATCGGGAGGGGTTAGTTGGCTACGAGCAGTACTTC. Protein product: CASSFNREGLVGYEQYF.

The chain recombines TRBV30 with TRBJ2-5, with D tentatively TRBD1 (6 bases). There are 13 residues in the CDR3. With 2 bases removed from V and 2 bases from J, the gap between germline ends came to 9 bases. Germline V gives CDR1 GTSNPN, CDR2 SVGIG (reference sequence). Written as DNA, the CDR3 is TGTGCCTGGAGTCAGGACAGACAAGAGACCCAGTACTTC. It translates to CAWSQDRQETQYF. The full variable domain, its missing parts supplied by reference TRBV30 and TRBJ2-5, is SQTIHQWPATLVQPVGSPLSLECTVEGTSNPNLYWYRQAAGRGLQLLFYSVGIGQISSEVPQNLSASRPQDRQFILSSKKLLLSDSGFYLCAWSQDRQETQYFGPGTRLLVL.

The rearrangement joins TRBV5-1 to TRBJ2-1, with 7 bases aligning to TRBD2. The CDR3 is 16 residues long. J lost 6 bases, V lost 0 bases, and 9 bases had no gene match. Germline values: CDR1 SGHRS, CDR2 YFSETQ. The CDR3 DNA is TGCGCCAGCAGCTTGGCTTCCAGGGCGGGGGTCAATGAGCAGTTCTTC. Amino acids: CASSLASRAGVNEQFF.

This chain links TRBV19 with TRBJ2-1, with 8 bases matching TRBD2. V gave up 8 bases and J gave up 10 bases; unmatched junction bases: 19. This CDR3 has 16 residues. Germline V gives CDR1 LNHDA, CDR2 SQIVND (reference sequence). The chain's CDR3 is CASLGVGGDYNPEQFF. The CDR3, as DNA: TGTGCCAGTTTAGGGGTCGGGGGGGACTACAATCCGGAGCAGTTCTTC. The entire variable domain, with the rest obtained from reference TRBV19 and TRBJ2-1, is as follows: DGGITQSPKYLFRKEGQNVTLSCEQNLNHDAMYWYRQDPGQGLRLIYYSQIVNDFQKGDIAEGYSVSREKKESFPLTVTSAQKNPTAFYLCASLGVGGDYNPEQFFGPGTRLTVL.

There are a few counts of this clone. The genes are TRBV13 and TRBJ1-2; the D gene is possibly TRBD1 (5 bases). Germline-derived CDR1 and CDR2 are PRHDT and FYEKMQ (reference sequence). V lost 1 base and J 6 bases, leaving 9 bases between the germline ends. The CDR3 runs 13 residues. CDR3 bases: TGTGCCAGCAGCTTAGTGGGGGGGAATGGCTACACCTTC. Protein sequence: CASSLVGGNGYTF.